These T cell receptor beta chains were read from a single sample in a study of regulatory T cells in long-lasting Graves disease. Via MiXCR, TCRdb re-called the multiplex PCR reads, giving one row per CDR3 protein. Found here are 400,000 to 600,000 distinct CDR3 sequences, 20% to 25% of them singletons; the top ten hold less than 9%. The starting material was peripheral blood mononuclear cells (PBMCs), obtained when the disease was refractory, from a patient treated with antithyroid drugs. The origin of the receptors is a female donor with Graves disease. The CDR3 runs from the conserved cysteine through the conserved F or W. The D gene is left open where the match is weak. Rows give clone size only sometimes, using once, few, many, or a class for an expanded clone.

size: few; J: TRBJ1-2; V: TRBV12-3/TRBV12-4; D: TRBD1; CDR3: CASTIRTGLIYGYTF; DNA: TGTGCCAGCACGATTAGGACAGGGCTAATCTATGGCTACACCTTC
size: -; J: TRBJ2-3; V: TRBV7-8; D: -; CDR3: CASSLGALTSTDTQYF; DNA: TGTGCCAGCAGCTTAGGTGCCTTGACTAGCACAGATACGCAGTATTTT
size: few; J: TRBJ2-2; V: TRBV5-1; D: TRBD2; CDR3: CASSSEWSSGRRSGELFF; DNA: TGCGCCAGCAGCTCCGAATGGAGTAGCGGGAGGCGCTCCGGGGAGCTGTTTTTT
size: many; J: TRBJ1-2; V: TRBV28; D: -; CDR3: CASSTGGRDYGYTF; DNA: TGTGCCAGCAGTACCGGCGGGAGAGACTATGGCTACACCTTC
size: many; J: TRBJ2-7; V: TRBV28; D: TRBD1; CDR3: CASSVDRGSYEQYF; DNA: TGTGCCAGCAGTGTGGACAGGGGCTCCTACGAGCAGTACTTC
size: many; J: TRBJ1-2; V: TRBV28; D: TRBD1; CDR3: CASSFGQAKPSPRGYTF; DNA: TGTGCCAGCAGTTTTGGACAGGCGAAGCCTTCGCCTCGGGGCTACACCTTC
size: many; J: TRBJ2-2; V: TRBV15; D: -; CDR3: CATSSTGTQNTGELFF; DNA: TGTGCCACCAGCAGCACCGGGACACAGAACACCGGGGAGCTGTTTTTT
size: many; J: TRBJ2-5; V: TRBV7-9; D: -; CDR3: CASSETVATQYF; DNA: TGTGCCAGCAGCGAGACAGTGGCGACCCAGTACTTC
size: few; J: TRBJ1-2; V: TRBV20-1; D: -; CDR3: CSANPGSGDYGYTF; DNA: TGCAGTGCTAATCCGGGATCAGGGGACTATGGCTACACCTTC
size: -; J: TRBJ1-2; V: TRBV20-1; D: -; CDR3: CSARDLLPYGYTF; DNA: TGCAGTGCTAGAGATTTACTCCCTTATGGCTACACCTTC
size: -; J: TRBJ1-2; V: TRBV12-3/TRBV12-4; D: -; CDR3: CASSLALTNYGYTF; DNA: TGTGCCAGCAGTTTAGCGCTGACTAACTATGGCTACACCTTC
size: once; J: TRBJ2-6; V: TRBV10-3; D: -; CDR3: CAISAVASGANVLTF; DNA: TGTGCCATCAGTGCCGTAGCTTCTGGGGCCAACGTCCTGACTTTC
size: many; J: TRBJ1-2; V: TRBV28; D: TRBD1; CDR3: CATHETGADGYTF; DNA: TGTGCCACCCACGAGACAGGGGCCGATGGCTACACCTTC
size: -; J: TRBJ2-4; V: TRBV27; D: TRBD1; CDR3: CASSSAVPGQGLGIQYF; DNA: TGTGCCAGCAGTTCCGCGGTCCCGGGACAGGGTCTGGGCATTCAGTACTTC
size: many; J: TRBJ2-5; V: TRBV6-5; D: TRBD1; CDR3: CASSYGTGQETQYF; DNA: TGTGCCAGCAGTTACGGGACAGGGCAAGAGACCCAGTACTTC
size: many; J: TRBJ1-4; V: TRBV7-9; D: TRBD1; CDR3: CASSFSGTGNEKLFF; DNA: TGTGCCAGCAGCTTCTCCGGGACAGGGAATGAAAAACTGTTTTTT
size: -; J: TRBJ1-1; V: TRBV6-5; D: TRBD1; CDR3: CASSYSIVRDRGHFGQNTEAFF; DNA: TGTGCCAGCAGTTACTCGATAGTTAGGGACAGGGGGCATTTCGGGCAGAACACTGAAGCTTTCTTT
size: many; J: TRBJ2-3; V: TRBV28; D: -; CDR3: CASSSATAVSTDTQYF; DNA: TGTGCCAGCAGTTCCGCGACAGCCGTTAGCACAGATACGCAGTATTTT
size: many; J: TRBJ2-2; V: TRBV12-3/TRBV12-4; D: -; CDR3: CASSITISWAGELFF; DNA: TGTGCCAGCAGCATCACAATAAGCTGGGCCGGGGAGCTGTTTTTT
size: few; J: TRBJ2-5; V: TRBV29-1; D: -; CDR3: CSVALGAREETQYF; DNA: TGCAGCGTTGCTCTGGGGGCCAGGGAAGAGACCCAGTACTTC
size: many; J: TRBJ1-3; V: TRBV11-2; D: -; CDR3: CASSLLGARASGNTIYF; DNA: TGTGCCAGCAGCTTATTGGGGGCACGAGCATCTGGAAACACCATATATTTT
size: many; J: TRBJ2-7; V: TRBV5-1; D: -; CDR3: CASRDTTYEQYF; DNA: TGCGCCAGCAGGGACACAACCTACGAGCAGTACTTC
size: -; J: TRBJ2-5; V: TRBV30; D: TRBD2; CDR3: CAWTNPRGLAGAGETQYF; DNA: TGTGCCTGGACCAACCCCCGAGGTTTAGCGGGAGCCGGAGAGACCCAGTACTTC
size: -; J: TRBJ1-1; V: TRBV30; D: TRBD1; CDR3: CAWSQGVGTEAFF; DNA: TGTGCCTGGAGTCAGGGGGTGGGAACTGAAGCTTTCTTT
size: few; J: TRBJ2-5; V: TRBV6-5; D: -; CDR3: CASSYSRDGASDETQYF; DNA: TGTGCCAGCAGTTACTCGAGGGACGGGGCCTCGGACGAGACCCAGTACTTC